This paragraph covers one T cell receptor (beta chain) sequence. This record belongs to a study of blood T cells in healthy people across ages. The second PCR ran about 7 to 12 cycles with a sample-barcoded 5' primer and J-beta primers. TCRdb fed the 5' RACE reads into MiXCR, producing one record per CDR3 protein. The sample includes about 1,400,000 distinct CDR3 sequences, 40% to 50% seen only once; the top ten take 7.9%. V lost 5 bases to trimming and J lost 1 base, with 8 bases between them. CDR3 size: 14 residues. Sequencing was done on a sample of blood. The V gene is TRBV12-3 or TRBV12-4, the J gene TRBJ2-2; possible D gene TRBD1, 6 bases. This sequence originates from a woman younger than 30 in good health. The CDR3 region is CASSGQLNTGELFF. CDR3 DNA sequence: TGTGCCAGCAGTGGACAGTTGAACACCGGGGAGCTGTTTTTT.